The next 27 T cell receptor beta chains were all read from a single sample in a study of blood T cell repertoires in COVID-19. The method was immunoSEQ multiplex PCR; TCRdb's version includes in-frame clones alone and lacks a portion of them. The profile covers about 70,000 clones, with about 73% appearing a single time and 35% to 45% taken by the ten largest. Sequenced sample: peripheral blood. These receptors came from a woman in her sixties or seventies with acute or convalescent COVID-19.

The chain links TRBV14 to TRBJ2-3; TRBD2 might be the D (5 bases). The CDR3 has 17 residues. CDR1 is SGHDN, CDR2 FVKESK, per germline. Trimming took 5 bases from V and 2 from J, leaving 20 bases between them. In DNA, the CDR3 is TGTGCCAGCAGCTACGATTCGATAGCGTCTTACACAGATACGCAGTATTTT. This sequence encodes CASSYDSIASYTDTQYF.

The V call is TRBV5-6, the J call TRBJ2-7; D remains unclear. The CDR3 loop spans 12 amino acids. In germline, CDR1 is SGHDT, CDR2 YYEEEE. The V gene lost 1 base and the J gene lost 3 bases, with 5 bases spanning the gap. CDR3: CASSLFFYEQYF. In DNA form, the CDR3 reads TGTGCCAGCAGCTTGTTCTTCTACGAGCAGTACTTC.

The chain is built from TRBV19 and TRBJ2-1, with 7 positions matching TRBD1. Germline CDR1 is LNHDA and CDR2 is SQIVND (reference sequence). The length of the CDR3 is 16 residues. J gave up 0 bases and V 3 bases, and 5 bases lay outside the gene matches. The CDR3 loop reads CASSIAGGNSYNEQFF. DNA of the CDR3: TGTGCCAGTAGTATCGCAGGGGGTAACTCCTACAATGAGCAGTTCTTC.

The CDR3 is CASSPIGQDSYNSPLHF. The CDR3 DNA follows: TGCGCCAGCAGCCCGATCGGACAGGACTCCTATAATTCACCCCTCCACTTT. J is TRBJ1-6 and V is TRBV4-1; 7 positions agree with TRBD1. CDR1 MGHRA and CDR2 YSYEKL come from the germline V gene. The CDR3 length is 17 residues. The V and J ends lost 4 bases and 0 bases, in that order; junction bases with no gene match: 6.

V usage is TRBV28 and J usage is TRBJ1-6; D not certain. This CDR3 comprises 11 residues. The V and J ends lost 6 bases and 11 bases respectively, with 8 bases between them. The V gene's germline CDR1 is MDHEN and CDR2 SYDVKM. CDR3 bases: TGTGCCAGCAGCCCCGGGGCACCCCTCCACTTT. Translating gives CASSPGAPLHF.

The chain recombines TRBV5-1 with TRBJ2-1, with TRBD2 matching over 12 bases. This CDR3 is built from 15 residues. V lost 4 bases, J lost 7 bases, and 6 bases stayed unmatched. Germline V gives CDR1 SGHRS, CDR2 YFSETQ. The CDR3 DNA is TGCGCCAGCAGCCTTAGACTAGCGGGGGAGAATGAGCAGTTCTTC. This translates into CASSLRLAGENEQFF.

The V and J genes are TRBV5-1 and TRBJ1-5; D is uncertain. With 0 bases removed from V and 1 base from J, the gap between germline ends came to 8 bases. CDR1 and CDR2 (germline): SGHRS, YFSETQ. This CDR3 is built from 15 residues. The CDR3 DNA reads TGCGCCAGCAGCTTGGGGGAGAGAAGCAATCAGCCCCAGCATTTT. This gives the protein CASSLGERSNQPQHF.

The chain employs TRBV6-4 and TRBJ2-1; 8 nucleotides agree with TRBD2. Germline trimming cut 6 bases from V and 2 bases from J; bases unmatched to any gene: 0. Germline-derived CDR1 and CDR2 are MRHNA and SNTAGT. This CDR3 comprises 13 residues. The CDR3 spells CASRAGAYNEQFF. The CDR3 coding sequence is TGTGCCAGCAGAGCGGGGGCCTACAATGAGCAGTTCTTC.

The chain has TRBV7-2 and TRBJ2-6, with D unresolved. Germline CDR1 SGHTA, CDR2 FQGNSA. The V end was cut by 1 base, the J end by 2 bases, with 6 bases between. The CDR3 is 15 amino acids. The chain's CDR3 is CASSLGEAGANVLTF. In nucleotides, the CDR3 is TGTGCCAGCAGCTTAGGAGAGGCTGGGGCCAACGTCCTGACTTTC.

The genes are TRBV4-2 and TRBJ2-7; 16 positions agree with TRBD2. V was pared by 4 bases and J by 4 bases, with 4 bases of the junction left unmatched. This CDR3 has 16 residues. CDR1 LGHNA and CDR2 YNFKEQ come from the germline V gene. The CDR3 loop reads CASSRGLAGGLYEQYF. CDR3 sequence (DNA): TGTGCCAGCAGCCGGGGACTAGCGGGAGGGTTGTACGAGCAGTACTTC.

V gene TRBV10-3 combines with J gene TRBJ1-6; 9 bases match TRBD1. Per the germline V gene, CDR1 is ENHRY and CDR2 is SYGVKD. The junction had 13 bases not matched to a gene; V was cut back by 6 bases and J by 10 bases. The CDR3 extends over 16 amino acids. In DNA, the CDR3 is TGTGCCATCAGGACGGAAACGGGACAGGGAGCCTCACCCCTCCACTTT. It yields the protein CAIRTETGQGASPLHF.

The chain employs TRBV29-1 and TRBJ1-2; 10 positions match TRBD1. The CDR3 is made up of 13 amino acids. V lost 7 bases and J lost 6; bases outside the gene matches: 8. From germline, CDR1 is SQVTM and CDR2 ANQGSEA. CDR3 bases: TGCAGCGCCCCTCGACAGGGGGCAGATGGCTACACCTTC. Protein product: CSAPRQGADGYTF.

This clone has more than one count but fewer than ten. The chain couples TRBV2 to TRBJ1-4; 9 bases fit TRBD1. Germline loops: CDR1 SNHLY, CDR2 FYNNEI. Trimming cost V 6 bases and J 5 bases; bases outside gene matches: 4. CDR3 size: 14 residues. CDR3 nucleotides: TGTGCCAGCAGACCCGGGACAGGGAATGAAAAACTGTTTTTT. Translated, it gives CASRPGTGNEKLFF.

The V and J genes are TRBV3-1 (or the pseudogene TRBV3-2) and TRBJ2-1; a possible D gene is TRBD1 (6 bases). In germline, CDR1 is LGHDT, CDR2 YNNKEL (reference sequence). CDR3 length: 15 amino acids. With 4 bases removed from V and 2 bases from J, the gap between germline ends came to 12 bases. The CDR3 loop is CASSPGQSPYNEQFF. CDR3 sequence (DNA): TGTGCCAGCAGCCCAGGACAGTCGCCCTACAATGAGCAGTTCTTC.

The CDR3 spells CASSLGGTGFSDSPLHF. CDR3 nucleotide sequence: TGTGCCAGCAGCTTAGGAGGGACAGGCTTTAGTGATTCACCCCTCCACTTT. V usage is TRBV11-2 and J usage is TRBJ1-6, with 8 nucleotides matching TRBD1. The CDR3 extends over 17 amino acids. The junction had 10 bases not matched to a gene; V was cut back by 1 base and J by 8 bases. Germline-derived CDR1 and CDR2 are SGHAT and FQNNGV. Drawing the rest from reference TRBV11-2 and TRBJ1-6, the complete variable domain is EAGVAQSPRYKIIEKRQSVAFWCNPISGHATLYWYQQILGQGPKLLIQFQNNGVVDDSQLPKDRFSAERLKGVDSTLKIQPAKLEDSAVYLCASSLGGTGFSDSPLHFGNGTRLTVT.

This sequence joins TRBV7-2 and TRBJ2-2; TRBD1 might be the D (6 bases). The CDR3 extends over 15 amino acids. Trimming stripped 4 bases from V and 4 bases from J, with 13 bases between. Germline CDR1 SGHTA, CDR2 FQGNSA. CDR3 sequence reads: CASSSPGQRTGELFF. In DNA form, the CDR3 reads TGTGCCAGCAGCTCGCCAGGACAGCGCACCGGGGAGCTGTTTTTT.

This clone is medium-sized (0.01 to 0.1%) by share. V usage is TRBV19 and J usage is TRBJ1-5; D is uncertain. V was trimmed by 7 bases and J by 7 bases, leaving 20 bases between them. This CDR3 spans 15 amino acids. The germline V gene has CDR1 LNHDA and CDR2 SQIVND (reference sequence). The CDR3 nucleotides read TGTGCCAGTACCCCGGTTGTCTCTCTTTCGCAGCCCCAGCATTTT. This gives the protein CASTPVVSLSQPQHF.

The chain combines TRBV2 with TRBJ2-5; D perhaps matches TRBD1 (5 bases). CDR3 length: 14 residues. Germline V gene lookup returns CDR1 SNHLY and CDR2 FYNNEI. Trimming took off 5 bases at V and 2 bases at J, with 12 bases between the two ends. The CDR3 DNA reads TGTGCCAGCAGTCCCAGGGTGAGACAAGAGACCCAGTACTTC. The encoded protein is CASSPRVRQETQYF.

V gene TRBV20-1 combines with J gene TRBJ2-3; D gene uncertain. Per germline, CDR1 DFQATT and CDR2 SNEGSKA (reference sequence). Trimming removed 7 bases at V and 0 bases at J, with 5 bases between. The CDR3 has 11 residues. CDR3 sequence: CSVISTDTQYF. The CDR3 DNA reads TGCAGTGTAATTAGCACAGATACGCAGTATTTT.

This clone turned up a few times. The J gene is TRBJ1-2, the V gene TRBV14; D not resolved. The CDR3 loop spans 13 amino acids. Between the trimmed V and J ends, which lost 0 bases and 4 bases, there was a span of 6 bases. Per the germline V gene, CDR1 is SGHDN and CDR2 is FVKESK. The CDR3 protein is CASSQDRLYGYTF. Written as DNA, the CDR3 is TGTGCCAGCAGCCAAGATCGACTCTATGGCTACACCTTC.

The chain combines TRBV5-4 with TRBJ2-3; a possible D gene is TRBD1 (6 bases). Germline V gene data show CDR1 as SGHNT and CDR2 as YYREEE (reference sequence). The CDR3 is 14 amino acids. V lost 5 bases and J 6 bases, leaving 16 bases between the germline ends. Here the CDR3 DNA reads TGTGCCAGCAGGTTACAGGGTAGGGTGGATACGCAGTATTTT. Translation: CASRLQGRVDTQYF.

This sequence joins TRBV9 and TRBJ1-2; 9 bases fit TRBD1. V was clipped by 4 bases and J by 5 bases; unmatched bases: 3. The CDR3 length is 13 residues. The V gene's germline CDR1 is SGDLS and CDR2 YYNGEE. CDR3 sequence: CASSPDRGYGYTF. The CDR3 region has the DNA TGTGCCAGCAGCCCGGACAGGGGATATGGCTACACCTTC.

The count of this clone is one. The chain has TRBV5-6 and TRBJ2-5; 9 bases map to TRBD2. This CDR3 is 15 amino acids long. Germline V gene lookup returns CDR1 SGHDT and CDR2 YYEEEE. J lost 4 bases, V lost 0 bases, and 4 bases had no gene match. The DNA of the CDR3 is TGTGCCAGCAGCTTGGTGGCGGGGGGGTTAGAGACCCAGTACTTC. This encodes CASSLVAGGLETQYF.

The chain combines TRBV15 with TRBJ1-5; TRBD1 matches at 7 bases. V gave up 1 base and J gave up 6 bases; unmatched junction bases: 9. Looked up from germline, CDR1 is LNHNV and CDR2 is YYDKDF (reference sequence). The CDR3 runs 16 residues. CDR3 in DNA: TGTGCCACCAGCAGAGCCCACAGGGGAAGAGGTCAGCCCCAGCATTTT. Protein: CATSRAHRGRGQPQHF.

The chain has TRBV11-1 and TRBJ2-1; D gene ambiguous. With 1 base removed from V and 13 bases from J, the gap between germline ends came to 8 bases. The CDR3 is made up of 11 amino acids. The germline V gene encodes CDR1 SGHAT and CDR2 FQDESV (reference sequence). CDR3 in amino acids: CASSLGGLQFF. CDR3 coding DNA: TGTGCCAGCAGCTTAGGCGGCCTCCAGTTCTTC.

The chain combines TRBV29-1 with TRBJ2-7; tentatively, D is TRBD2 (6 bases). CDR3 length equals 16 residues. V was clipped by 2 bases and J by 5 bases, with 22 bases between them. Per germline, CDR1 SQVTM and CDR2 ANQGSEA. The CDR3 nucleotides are TGCAGCGTTGAACCCCGGCTAGCGTCAGGGAGCCACGAGCAGTACTTC. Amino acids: CSVEPRLASGSHEQYF.

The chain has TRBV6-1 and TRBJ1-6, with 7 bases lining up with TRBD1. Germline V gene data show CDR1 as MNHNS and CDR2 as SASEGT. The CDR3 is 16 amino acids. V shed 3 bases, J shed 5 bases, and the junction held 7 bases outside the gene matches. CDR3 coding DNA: TGTGCCAGCAGTGACCGGGGCGGGACAGATAATTCACCCCTCCACTTT. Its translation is CASSDRGGTDNSPLHF.